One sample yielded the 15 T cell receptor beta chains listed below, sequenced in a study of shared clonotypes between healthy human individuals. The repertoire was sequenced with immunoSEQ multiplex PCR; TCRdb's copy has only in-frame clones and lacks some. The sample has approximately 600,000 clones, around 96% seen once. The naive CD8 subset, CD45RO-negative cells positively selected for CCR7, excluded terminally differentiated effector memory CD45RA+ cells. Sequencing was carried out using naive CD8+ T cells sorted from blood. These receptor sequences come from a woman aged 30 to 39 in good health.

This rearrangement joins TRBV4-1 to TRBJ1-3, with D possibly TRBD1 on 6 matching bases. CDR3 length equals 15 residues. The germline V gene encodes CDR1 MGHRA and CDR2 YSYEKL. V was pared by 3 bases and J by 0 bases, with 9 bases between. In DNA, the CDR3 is TGCGCCAGCAGCCACCCAGGGGACTCTGGAAACACCATATATTTT. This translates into CASSHPGDSGNTIYF.

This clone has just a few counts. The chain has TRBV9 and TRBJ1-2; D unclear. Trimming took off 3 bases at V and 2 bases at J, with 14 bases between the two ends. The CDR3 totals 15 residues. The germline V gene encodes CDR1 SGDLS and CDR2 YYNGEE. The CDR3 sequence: CASSGHTTGNYGYTF. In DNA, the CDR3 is TGTGCCAGCAGCGGCCATACTACGGGGAACTATGGCTACACCTTC.

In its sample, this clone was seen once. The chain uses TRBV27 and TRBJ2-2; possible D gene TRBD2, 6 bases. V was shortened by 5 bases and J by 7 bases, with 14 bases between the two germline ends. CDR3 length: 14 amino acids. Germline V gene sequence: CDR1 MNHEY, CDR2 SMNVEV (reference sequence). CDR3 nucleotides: TGTGCCAGCAGTGTCCTCCCGGGGGACGGGGAGCTGTTTTTT. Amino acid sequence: CASSVLPGDGELFF.

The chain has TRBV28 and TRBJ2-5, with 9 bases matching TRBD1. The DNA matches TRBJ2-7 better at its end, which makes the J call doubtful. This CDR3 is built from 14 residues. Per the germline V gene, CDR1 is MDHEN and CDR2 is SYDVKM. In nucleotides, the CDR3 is TGTGCCAGCAGAATAACAGGGGGCGCGGGCGAGCAGTACTTC. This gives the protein CASRITGGAGEQYF.

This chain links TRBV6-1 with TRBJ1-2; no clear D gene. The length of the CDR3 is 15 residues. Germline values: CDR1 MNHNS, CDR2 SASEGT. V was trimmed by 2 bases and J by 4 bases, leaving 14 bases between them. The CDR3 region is CASSEYSGLGYGYTF. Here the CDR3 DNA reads TGTGCCAGCAGTGAATATTCGGGTTTAGGCTATGGCTACACCTTC.

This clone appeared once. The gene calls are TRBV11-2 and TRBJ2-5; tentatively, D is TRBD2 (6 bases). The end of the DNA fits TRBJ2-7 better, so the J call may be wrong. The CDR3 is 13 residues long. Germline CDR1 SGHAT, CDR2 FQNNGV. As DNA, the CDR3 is TGTGCCAGCAGCTCCTCATCGGGGGACGAGCAGTACTTC. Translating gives CASSSSSGDEQYF.

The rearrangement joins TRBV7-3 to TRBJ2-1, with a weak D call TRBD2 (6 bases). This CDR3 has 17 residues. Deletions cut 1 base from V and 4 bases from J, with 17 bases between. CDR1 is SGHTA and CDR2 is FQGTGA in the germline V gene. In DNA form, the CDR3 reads TGTGCCAGCAGCTTAATCGGCGGGACCGCACCGTACAATGAGCAGTTCTTC. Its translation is CASSLIGGTAPYNEQFF.

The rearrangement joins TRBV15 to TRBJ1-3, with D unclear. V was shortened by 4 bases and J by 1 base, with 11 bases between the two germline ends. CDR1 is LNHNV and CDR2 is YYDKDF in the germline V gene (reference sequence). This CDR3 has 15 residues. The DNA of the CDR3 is TGTGCCACCAGCACAGAGGGCGCATCTGGAAACACCATATATTTT. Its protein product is CATSTEGASGNTIYF.

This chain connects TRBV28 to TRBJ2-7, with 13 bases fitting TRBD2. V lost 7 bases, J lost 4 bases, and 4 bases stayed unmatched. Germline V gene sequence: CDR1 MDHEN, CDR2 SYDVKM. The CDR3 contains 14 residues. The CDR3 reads CASTGLAGAYEQYF. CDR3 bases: TGTGCCAGCACCGGACTAGCGGGAGCATACGAGCAGTACTTC.

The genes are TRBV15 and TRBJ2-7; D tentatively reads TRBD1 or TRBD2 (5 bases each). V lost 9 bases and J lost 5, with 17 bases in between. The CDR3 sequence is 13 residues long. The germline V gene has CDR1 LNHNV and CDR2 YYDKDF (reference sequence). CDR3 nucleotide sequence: TGTGCCACTGGGGGAGCCTTAGACGACGAGCAGTACTTC. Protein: CATGGALDDEQYF.

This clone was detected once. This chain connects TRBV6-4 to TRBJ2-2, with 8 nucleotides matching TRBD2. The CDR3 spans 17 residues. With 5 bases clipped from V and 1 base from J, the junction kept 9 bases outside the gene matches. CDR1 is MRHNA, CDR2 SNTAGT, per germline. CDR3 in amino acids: CASSPSSGNQNTGELFF. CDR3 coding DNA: TGTGCCAGCAGTCCGAGTAGCGGGAACCAGAACACCGGGGAGCTGTTTTTT.

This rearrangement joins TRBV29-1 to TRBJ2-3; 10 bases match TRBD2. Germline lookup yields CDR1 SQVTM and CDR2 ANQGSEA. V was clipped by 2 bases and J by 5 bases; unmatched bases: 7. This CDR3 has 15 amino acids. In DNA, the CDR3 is TGCAGCGTTGAAAGAGCGGGAGGGCCTATAGATACGCAGTATTTT. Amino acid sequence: CSVERAGGPIDTQYF.

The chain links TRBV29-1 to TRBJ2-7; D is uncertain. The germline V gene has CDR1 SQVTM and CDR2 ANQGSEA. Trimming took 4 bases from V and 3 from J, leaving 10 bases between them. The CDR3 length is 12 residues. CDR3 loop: CSVGDRDYEQYF. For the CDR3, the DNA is TGCAGCGTTGGTGACCGCGACTACGAGCAGTACTTC.

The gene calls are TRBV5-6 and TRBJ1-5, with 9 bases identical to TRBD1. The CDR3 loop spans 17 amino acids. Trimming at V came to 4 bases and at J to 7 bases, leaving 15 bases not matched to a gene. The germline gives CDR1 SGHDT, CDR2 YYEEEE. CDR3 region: CASSQWEKQGAQQPQHF. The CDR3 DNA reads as TGTGCCAGCAGCCAATGGGAAAAACAGGGGGCCCAGCAGCCCCAGCATTTT.

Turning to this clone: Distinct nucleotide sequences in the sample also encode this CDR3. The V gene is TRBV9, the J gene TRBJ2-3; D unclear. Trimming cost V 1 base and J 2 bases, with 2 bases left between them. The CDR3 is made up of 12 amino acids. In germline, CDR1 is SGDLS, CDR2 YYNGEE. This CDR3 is CASSVNTDTQYF. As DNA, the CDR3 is TGTGCCAGCAGCGTAAACACAGATACGCAGTATTTT.